The 20 T cell receptor beta chains in this list originate from one sample, sequenced in a study of blood T cell repertoires in COVID-19. Here immunoSEQ multiplex PCR was the method, and the copy in TCRdb shows in-frame clones only, minus some. The table has roughly 220,000 clones, roughly 88% seen once. The sequencing sample was made of peripheral blood. The source is a man aged 30 to 39 who had recovered from COVID-19.

The rearrangement joins TRBV2 to TRBJ2-5; a weak D match, TRBD1 (6 bases). The CDR3 is made up of 15 amino acids. Germline V gene sequence: CDR1 SNHLY, CDR2 FYNNEI. Trimming removed 3 bases from V and 0 bases from J, with 11 bases in between. CDR3 residues: CASSDGRGHQETQYF. Here the CDR3 DNA reads TGTGCCAGCAGTGACGGCAGGGGACACCAAGAGACCCAGTACTTC.

CDR3 amino acids: CASRQRGLVNSPLHF. For the CDR3, the DNA is TGTGCCAGCAGGCAGCGGGGTTTAGTGAATTCACCCCTCCACTTT. The V call is TRBV28, the J call TRBJ1-6; D is unresolved. Germline V CDR1 and CDR2: MDHEN, SYDVKM. The CDR3 consists of 15 residues. V gave up 6 bases and J gave up 7 bases, with 16 bases separating them.

The rearrangement joins TRBV7-6 to TRBJ1-6; TRBD1 matches at 10 bases. Germline CDR1 reads SGHVS; CDR2 reads FNYEAQ. With V trimmed by 3 bases and J by 10 bases, 6 bases remained unmatched. This CDR3 comprises 15 residues. The CDR3 loop reads CASSLGQGYRSPLHF. DNA of the CDR3: TGTGCCAGCAGCTTGGGACAGGGGTACCGGTCACCCCTCCACTTT.

V gene TRBV29-1 combines with J gene TRBJ2-7, with 8 bases identical to TRBD2. There are 15 residues in the CDR3. Germline CDR1 reads SQVTM; CDR2 reads ANQGSEA. Trimming took 5 bases from V and 0 from J; bases not matched to a gene: 9. The DNA of the CDR3 is TGCAGCGTTTCCGCTCCGGGGGGGAGCTCCTACGAGCAGTACTTC. Protein sequence: CSVSAPGGSSYEQYF.

This rearrangement joins TRBV27 to TRBJ2-3; 12 nucleotides align to TRBD2. CDR3 size: 17 residues. The V and J ends lost 7 bases and 5 bases, in that order; junction bases with no gene match: 13. CDR1 and CDR2 (germline): MNHEY, SMNVEV (reference sequence). The DNA of the CDR3 is TGTGCCAGCACTTCCCTCGGACTAGCGGGGCCGATAGATACGCAGTATTTT. It translates to CASTSLGLAGPIDTQYF.

J is TRBJ2-5 and V is TRBV12-3 or TRBV12-4; D is unresolved. There are 11 residues in the CDR3. V was shortened by 1 base and J by 10 bases, with 7 bases between the two germline ends. The CDR3: CASSLGLFQYF. CDR3 DNA sequence: TGTGCCAGCAGTTTAGGTCTATTCCAGTACTTC.

This clone was seen once. The V call is TRBV24-1, the J call TRBJ2-3; the D gene is possibly TRBD2 (6 bases). Trimming stripped 3 bases from V and 1 base from J, with 13 bases between. There are 16 residues in the CDR3. Germline V gives CDR1 KGHDR, CDR2 SFDVKD. This chain's CDR3 is CATSDNRGGGTDTQYF. The CDR3 DNA follows: TGTGCCACCAGTGATAATCGTGGAGGGGGCACAGATACGCAGTATTTT.

V is TRBV5-1 and J is TRBJ2-7, with 7 bases matching TRBD2. Per the germline V gene, CDR1 is SGHRS and CDR2 is YFSETQ. CDR3 size: 17 residues. The ends lost 0 bases at V and 3 bases at J; junction bases unmatched: 12. CDR3 coding DNA: TGCGCCAGCAGCTTGGCGGCCGATTCACGGGGGGTCTACGAGCAGTACTTC. Translation: CASSLAADSRGVYEQYF.

The chain combines TRBV6-5 with TRBJ1-1; 7 positions agree with TRBD1. Germline CDR1 is MNHEY and CDR2 is SVGAGI. The CDR3 covers 15 residues. Trimming cost V 8 bases and J 7 bases; bases outside gene matches: 16. CDR3 residues: CASVQFRGQLVEAFF. The CDR3 DNA is TGTGCCAGCGTCCAGTTTAGGGGACAGCTAGTTGAAGCTTTCTTT.

This rearrangement joins TRBV10-3 to TRBJ2-7; D possibly corresponds to TRBD2 (6 bases). Germline V gene sequence: CDR1 ENHRY, CDR2 SYGVKD. The CDR3 is made up of 12 amino acids. V was pared by 11 bases and J by 0 bases, with 11 bases between. The CDR3 nucleotides are TGTGCCGCCCGGGGGAGCTCCTACGAGCAGTACTTC. Its translation: CAARGSSYEQYF.

The chain uses TRBV5-4 and TRBJ2-5, with D unresolved. Germline V gives CDR1 SGHNT, CDR2 YYREEE (reference sequence). The CDR3 sequence is 13 residues long. Between the trimmed V and J ends, which lost 3 bases and 0 bases, there was a span of 6 bases. The CDR3 nucleotides are TGTGCCAGCAGCTCCGGAGACCAAGAGACCCAGTACTTC. Amino acid sequence: CASSSGDQETQYF.

The chain recombines TRBV3-1 (or the pseudogene TRBV3-2) with TRBJ2-5, with 8 positions matching TRBD2. This CDR3 region has 15 residues. Germline CDR1 is LGHDT and CDR2 is YNNKEL (reference sequence). Trimming removed 0 bases from V and 5 bases from J; junction bases left unmatched: 5. The CDR3 DNA reads TGTGCCAGCAGCCAAGATAAGGGACTAGTTGAGACCCAGTACTTC. It translates to CASSQDKGLVETQYF.

This clone was seen only a few times. The chain links TRBV27 to TRBJ1-1; D uncertain. The germline V gene encodes CDR1 MNHEY and CDR2 SMNVEV (reference sequence). This CDR3 comprises 11 residues. Trimming took 7 bases from V and 5 from J, leaving 8 bases between them. The CDR3 reads CASIGGTEAFF. The DNA for the CDR3 is TGTGCCAGCATCGGCGGGACTGAAGCTTTCTTT.

The chain couples TRBV3-1 (or the pseudogene TRBV3-2) to TRBJ2-7; a possible D gene is TRBD2 (5 bases). The CDR3 extends over 14 amino acids. Trimming took 8 bases from V and 0 from J, leaving 14 bases between them. Germline V gene sequence: CDR1 LGHDT, CDR2 YNNKEL (reference sequence). CDR3 in amino acids: CASRGNTPSYEQYF. DNA of the CDR3: TGTGCCAGCCGGGGAAATACGCCCTCCTACGAGCAGTACTTC.

This chain uses TRBV28 with TRBJ1-1; no firm D call. CDR1 is MDHEN, CDR2 SYDVKM, per germline. CDR3 size: 10 residues. Trimming left V 9 bases short and J 5 bases short, with 7 bases between. CDR3 nucleotides: TGTGCCAGTCGAGGGACTGAAGCTTTCTTT. This codes for CASRGTEAFF.

This rearrangement joins TRBV19 to TRBJ1-6; the D gene is possibly TRBD1 (5 bases). Germline assignment: CDR1 LNHDA and CDR2 SQIVND (reference sequence). This CDR3 has 17 amino acids. V was clipped by 0 bases and J by 8 bases, with 17 bases between them. CDR3 loop: CASSIDRGQRGDSPLHF. CDR3 nucleotide sequence: TGTGCCAGTAGTATAGATCGCGGGCAGCGGGGGGATTCACCCCTCCACTTT.

Many counts were recorded for this clone. This rearrangement joins TRBV2 to TRBJ2-1, with 12 bases that match TRBD2. The CDR3 has 14 residues. Trimming removed 7 bases from V and 5 bases from J; junction bases left unmatched: 3. Germline loops: CDR1 SNHLY, CDR2 FYNNEI. Here the CDR3 reads CASKTSGGDNEQFF. CDR3 DNA: TGTGCCAGCAAGACTAGCGGGGGTGACAATGAGCAGTTCTTC. Using reference TRBV2 and TRBJ2-1 for the parts outside the CDR3, the full variable domain is EPEVTQTPSHQVTQMGQEVILRCVPISNHLYFYWYRQILGQKVEFLVSFYNNEISEKSEIFDDQFSVERPDGSNFTLKIRSTKLEDSAMYFCASKTSGGDNEQFFGPGTRLTVL.

The CDR3 coding sequence is TGTGCCATCAGTGGGGGATTAGGGACTAAAGGGGGCAATCAGCCCCAGCATTTT. This translates into CAISGGLGTKGGNQPQHF. This rearrangement joins TRBV10-3 to TRBJ1-5; D is possibly TRBD1 (5 bases). V lost 4 bases and J 2 bases, leaving 21 bases between the germline ends. The CDR3 spans 18 residues. CDR1 is ENHRY, CDR2 SYGVKD, per germline.

This clone was observed a handful of times. The chain recombines TRBV7-9 with TRBJ1-4; no reliable D call. CDR3 length equals 11 residues. The germline V gene encodes CDR1 SEHNR and CDR2 FQNEAQ (reference sequence). V lost 5 bases and J 12 bases, leaving 10 bases between the germline ends. The CDR3, as DNA: TGTGCCAGCAGCAAAAGGAGGGAACTGTTTTTT. Translating it yields CASSKRRELFF.

The chain carries TRBV19 and TRBJ2-5, with 9 bases aligning to TRBD2. Germline values: CDR1 LNHDA, CDR2 SQIVND (reference sequence). V lost 5 bases and J lost 5; bases outside the gene matches: 12. The CDR3 runs to 16 residues. The CDR3: CASSPLGGGASETQYF. CDR3 nucleotide sequence: TGTGCCAGTAGTCCCTTAGGCGGGGGGGCCTCGGAGACCCAGTACTTC.